The next 2 T cell receptor beta chains were all read from a single sample in a study of T cell repertoires in cytomegalovirus infection. TCRdb passed the reads through MiXCR, listing each CDR3 protein once. The repertoire holds about 97,000 distinct CDR3 sequences, with 16% as singletons. The sequencing input was PBMCs. The receptors shown here come from a human donor in good health (CMV status not recorded). Some clones in this sample may be carry-over from other donors' samples.

This clonotype appeared a few times. The genes are TRBV5-5 and TRBJ2-1; maybe TRBD2 (6 bases). Trimming took 3 bases from V and 9 from J, leaving 16 bases between them. This CDR3 spans 14 amino acids. Germline CDR1 reads SGHKS; CDR2 reads YYEKEE (reference sequence). The CDR3 loop reads CASSSARTNLEQFF. The CDR3 nucleotides are TGTGCCAGCAGCTCCGCACGGACTAACCTTGAGCAGTTCTTC.

A few counts support this clonotype. The rearrangement uses TRBV14 and TRBJ2-6; no clear D. The V end was cut by 3 bases, the J end by 4 bases, with 16 bases between. This CDR3 comprises 17 residues. Germline V gene sequence: CDR1 SGHDN, CDR2 FVKESK. The CDR3 reads CASSQTNTGPGANVLTF. The CDR3 bases are TGTGCCAGCAGCCAGACCAACACGGGCCCGGGGGCCAACGTCCTGACTTTC.